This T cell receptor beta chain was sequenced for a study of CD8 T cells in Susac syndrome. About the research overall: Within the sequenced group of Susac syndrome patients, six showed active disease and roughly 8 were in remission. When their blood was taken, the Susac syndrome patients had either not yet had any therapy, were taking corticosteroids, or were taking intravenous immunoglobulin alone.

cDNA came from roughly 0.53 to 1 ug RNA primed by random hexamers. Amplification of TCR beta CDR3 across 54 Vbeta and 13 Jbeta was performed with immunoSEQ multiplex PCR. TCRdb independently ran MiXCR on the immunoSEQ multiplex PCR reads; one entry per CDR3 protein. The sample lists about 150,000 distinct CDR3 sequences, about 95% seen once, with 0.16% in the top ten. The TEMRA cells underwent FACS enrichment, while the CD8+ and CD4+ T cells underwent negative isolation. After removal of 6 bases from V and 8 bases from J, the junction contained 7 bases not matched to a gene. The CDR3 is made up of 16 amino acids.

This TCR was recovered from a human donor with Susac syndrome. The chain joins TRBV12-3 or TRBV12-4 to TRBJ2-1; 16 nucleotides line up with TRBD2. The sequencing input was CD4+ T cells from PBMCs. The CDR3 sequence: CASSPGTSGGADEQFF. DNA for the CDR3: TGTGCCAGCAGCCCCGGGACTAGCGGGGGGGCCGATGAGCAGTTCTTC.